These T cell receptor beta chains were read from a single sample in a study of T-cell memory formation after mild COVID-19. TCRdb re-called the 5' RACE reads through MiXCR, storing one row per CDR3 protein. The sample holds 500,000 to 550,000 distinct CDR3 sequences, about a fifth seen once. The source material was PBMCs or a T cell subset sorted from them (not recorded which). The origin of the receptors is an adult woman who had mild COVID-19 (a few samples of this study predate the infection). Cell type and time point are not known. Both conserved end residues are part of each CDR3. Fields, in order: CDR3 DNA, CDR3 protein, J gene, clone size, D gene, V gene. The D gene is left open where the match is weak. Clone size is stated in some rows and not others, as once, few, many or a class when expanded.

TGTGCCAGCAGCTTGAGCTCTTACAGGTTAGCCTACGAGCAGTACTTC | CASSLSSYRLAYEQYF | TRBJ2-7 | - | - | TRBV5-6
TGTGCCAGCAGCCCAATGGCCGGGACTAAAGCGACCCAGTACTTC | CASSPMAGTKATQYF | TRBJ2-5 | - | TRBD2 | TRBV7-6
TGTGCCAGCAGCCAGGGGACTCCCTTGCCCACAGATACGCAGTATTTT | CASSQGTPLPTDTQYF | TRBJ2-3 | - | - | TRBV5-6
TGTGCCAGCAGTTTAGTAGTCGCCATTCAGTACTTC | CASSLVVAIQYF | TRBJ2-4 | few | - | TRBV12-3/TRBV12-4
TGTGCCAGCAGTGGCCGGTCACAGGTTGTGGTCAATGAGCAGTTCTTC | CASSGRSQVVVNEQFF | TRBJ2-1 | few | - | TRBV12-3/TRBV12-4
TGTGCCAGCAGCGTAGAGTTAAATATGGAGCAGTACTTC | CASSVELNMEQYF | TRBJ2-7 | - | - | TRBV9
TGTGCCAGCAGCCCTACAGACAGCTTGAACACCGGGGAGCTGTTTTTT | CASSPTDSLNTGELFF | TRBJ2-2 | - | - | TRBV6-6
TGTGCCAGCAGCGTATCTTCTGACAATGAGCAGTTCTTC | CASSVSSDNEQFF | TRBJ2-1 | - | - | TRBV9
TGCGCCAGCAGCTTGCATCGCGGGGGGGCCTCCGGGGAGCTGTTTTTT | CASSLHRGGASGELFF | TRBJ2-2 | few | TRBD2 | TRBV5-1
TGTGCCAGCAGCTGGGGTTCTACTGAAGCTTTCTTT | CASSWGSTEAFF | TRBJ1-1 | few | - | TRBV7-8
TGTGCCAGCAGTCCCCCCGCAGGGGTGGAGCAGTACTTC | CASSPPAGVEQYF | TRBJ2-7 | - | - | TRBV6-2/TRBV6-3
TGTGCCAGCAGTTTAGGAGGGGGCGGTAGGATGAACACTGAAGCTTTCTTT | CASSLGGGGRMNTEAFF | TRBJ1-1 | few | TRBD1 | TRBV7-9
TGCAGCGTGACCCAGGGGCACAATCAGCCCCAGCATTTT | CSVTQGHNQPQHF | TRBJ1-5 | few | - | TRBV29-1
TGTGCCAGCTCACCACCTCAACAGCCCCAGCATTTT | CASSPPQQPQHF | TRBJ1-5 | - | - | TRBV18
TGTGCCAGCAGTAGACGGACGGCAAATCAGCCCCAGCATTTT | CASSRRTANQPQHF | TRBJ1-5 | - | - | TRBV2
TGTGCCAGCAGCCAACTAGAGCCCGGAGGCGAGCAGTACTTC | CASSQLEPGGEQYF | TRBJ2-7 | few | - | TRBV3-1
TGTGCCACCAGTGATGAACGGACTAACCAAGAGACCCAGTACTTC | CATSDERTNQETQYF | TRBJ2-5 | many | - | TRBV24-1
TGCGCCAGCAGCTTGGTGGTGGGCTCCCAGCCCCAGCATTTT | CASSLVVGSQPQHF | TRBJ1-5 | - | - | TRBV5-1